The 20 T cell receptor beta chains given below trace back to one sample, sequenced in a study of cytomegalovirus exposure and HLA in healthy donors. The repertoire was sequenced with immunoSEQ multiplex PCR; TCRdb's copy has only in-frame clones and lacks some. The sample contains about 220,000 clones, 80% to 95% of which appear only once. Input material: PBMCs. The source is a woman in her late teens or twenties in good health and CMV-seronegative.

V gene TRBV5-1 combines with J gene TRBJ2-7; D gene unclear. Germline CDR1 and CDR2: SGHRS and YFSETQ. This CDR3 has 14 residues. Deletions cut 0 bases from V and 2 bases from J, with 9 bases between. The DNA of the CDR3 is TGCGCCAGCAGCTTGGTAGCCCTTCCCTACGAGCAGTACTTC. Its protein is CASSLVALPYEQYF.

The V gene is TRBV5-1, the J gene TRBJ2-7; maybe TRBD2 (5 bases). With 2 bases removed from V and 0 bases from J, the gap between germline ends came to 12 bases. The germline gives CDR1 SGHRS, CDR2 YFSETQ. The CDR3 consists of 15 residues. CDR3 bases: TGCGCCAGCAGCTTTGGACGGGGAAGCTCCTACGAGCAGTACTTC. Amino acids: CASSFGRGSSYEQYF.

This sequence joins TRBV19 and TRBJ1-1, with a weak D call TRBD1 (5 bases). Germline V lookup: CDR1 LNHDA, CDR2 SQIVND (reference sequence). Trimming shortened V by 3 bases and J by 0 bases, and 8 bases separated the two germline ends. The CDR3 loop spans 14 amino acids. The CDR3 region is CASSIPGVNTEAFF. In DNA form, the CDR3 reads TGTGCCAGTAGTATTCCGGGGGTGAACACTGAAGCTTTCTTT. Supplemented by reference TRBV19 and TRBJ1-1, the full variable domain reads DGGITQSPKYLFRKEGQNVTLSCEQNLNHDAMYWYRQDPGQGLRLIYYSQIVNDFQKGDIAEGYSVSREKKESFPLTVTSAQKNPTAFYLCASSIPGVNTEAFFGQGTRLTVV.

The CDR3 protein is CASSLPGLALYEQYF. The CDR3 DNA follows: TGTGCCAGCAGCTTACCGGGACTAGCTCTCTACGAGCAGTACTTC. This chain links TRBV7-8 with TRBJ2-7; 9 bases align to TRBD2. V shed 2 bases and J 3 bases; nucleotides not matched to a gene: 5. The CDR3 spans 15 residues. Looked up from germline, CDR1 is SGHVS and CDR2 is FQNEAQ. Combining the CDR3 with reference TRBV7-8 and TRBJ2-7 gives the whole variable domain GAGVSQSPRYKVAKRGQDVALRCDPISGHVSLFWYQQALGQGPEFLTYFQNEAQLDKSGLPSDRFFAERPEGSVSTLKIQRTQQEDSAVYLCASSLPGLALYEQYFGPGTRLTVT.

The genes are TRBV19 and TRBJ1-2, with unresolved D. This CDR3 has 14 amino acids. The V gene lost 0 bases and the J gene lost 8 bases, with 13 bases spanning the gap. Germline CDR1 is LNHDA and CDR2 is SQIVND (reference sequence). This chain's CDR3 is CASSIDQPRGGYTF. In DNA, the CDR3 is TGTGCCAGTAGTATAGATCAGCCTAGAGGGGGCTACACCTTC.

The chain combines TRBV15 with TRBJ2-3; D unclear. Germline V lookup: CDR1 LNHNV, CDR2 YYDKDF (reference sequence). V dropped 6 bases and J dropped 6 bases, with 13 bases sitting between them. The CDR3 contains 13 residues. CDR3 residues: CATSVDFADTQYF. DNA of the CDR3: TGTGCCACCAGTGTCGACTTTGCGGATACGCAGTATTTT.

The J gene is TRBJ1-6, the V gene TRBV30; 8 bases are a match to TRBD1. The CDR3 spans 13 residues. The J segment lost 8 bases and the V segment lost 3 bases, leaving 3 bases of the junction unmatched. Germline V lookup: CDR1 GTSNPN, CDR2 SVGIG (reference sequence). CDR3 protein: CAWRGQEDSPLHF. The CDR3 region has the DNA TGTGCCTGGAGGGGACAGGAGGATTCACCCCTCCACTTT.

The V and J genes are TRBV30 and TRBJ1-4; D unresolved. Trimming left V 5 bases short and J 7 bases short, with 14 bases between. This CDR3 is 13 amino acids long. CDR1 is GTSNPN, CDR2 SVGIG, per germline (reference sequence). The CDR3 sequence is CAWDVALGEKLFF. CDR3 DNA sequence: TGTGCCTGGGACGTAGCTCTCGGTGAAAAACTGTTTTTT.

This chain joins TRBV5-8 and TRBJ1-5; D ambiguous. Looked up from germline, CDR1 is SGHTS and CDR2 is YDEGEE. V was trimmed by 2 bases and J by 1 base, leaving 13 bases between them. The CDR3 is 16 amino acids. CDR3 region: CASSFRGSGSNQPQHF. CDR3 nucleotide sequence: TGTGCCAGCAGCTTTAGAGGGTCGGGGAGCAATCAGCCCCAGCATTTT.

This sequence joins TRBV30 and TRBJ2-7; 13 bases are shared with TRBD2. V shed 4 bases and J 6 bases; nucleotides not matched to a gene: 6. Germline CDR1 is GTSNPN and CDR2 is SVGIG (reference sequence). CDR3 length equals 14 residues. The CDR3 nucleotides read TGTGCCTGGACTTGGACTAGCGGGAGCCCCGAGCAGTACTTC. The encoded protein is CAWTWTSGSPEQYF.

The rearrangement uses TRBV5-1 and TRBJ2-3; 7 bases fit TRBD1. Germline CDR1 reads SGHRS; CDR2 reads YFSETQ. The CDR3 is 16 amino acids. Germline trimming cut 4 bases from V and 1 base from J; bases unmatched to any gene: 9. CDR3 DNA sequence: TGCGCCAGCAGCGCTCTGCTGCAGGGGGGCACAGATACGCAGTATTTT. It yields the protein CASSALLQGGTDTQYF.

The chain joins TRBV2 to TRBJ2-1, with TRBD2 matching 11 bases. CDR1 SNHLY and CDR2 FYNNEI come from the germline V gene. The CDR3 consists of 16 residues. With 5 bases clipped from V and 12 bases from J, the junction kept 15 bases outside the gene matches. CDR3: CASSSTGTSGRRGQFF. DNA for the CDR3: TGTGCCAGCAGTTCAACCGGGACTAGCGGCCGGCGGGGGCAGTTCTTC.

The gene calls are TRBV15 and TRBJ2-5; maybe TRBD1 (7 bases). Between the trimmed V and J ends, which lost 6 bases and 4 bases, there was a span of 15 bases. CDR1 and CDR2 from the germline V gene are LNHNV and YYDKDF (reference sequence). The CDR3 length is 14 residues. The CDR3 sequence is CATRVTGRRETQYF. CDR3 nucleotides: TGTGCCACCAGAGTGACAGGGAGGCGAGAGACCCAGTACTTC.

The V gene is TRBV5-1, the J gene TRBJ2-2; 10 bases agree with TRBD1. V dropped 3 bases and J dropped 9; count of bases not matched to a gene: 11. Germline lookup yields CDR1 SGHRS and CDR2 YFSETQ. The length of the CDR3 is 16 residues. The chain's CDR3 is CASSSGTGDLVRELFF. CDR3 DNA sequence: TGCGCCAGCAGCTCCGGGACAGGGGACCTGGTCCGGGAGCTGTTTTTT. The full variable domain, rest sourced from reference TRBV5-1 and TRBJ2-2, is KAGVTQTPRYLIKTRGQQVTLSCSPISGHRSVSWYQQTPGQGLQFLFEYFSETQRNKGNFPGRFSGRQFSNSRSEMNVSTLELGDSALYLCASSSGTGDLVRELFFGEGSRLTVL.

The chain carries TRBV14 and TRBJ1-1; weak D call: TRBD1 (6 bases). This CDR3 contains 15 residues. Trimming removed 4 bases at V and 0 bases at J, with 12 bases between. The V gene's germline CDR1 is SGHDN and CDR2 FVKESK. The CDR3: CASSLIDRMNTEAFF. Written as DNA, the CDR3 is TGTGCCAGCAGCCTAATCGACAGGATGAACACTGAAGCTTTCTTT.

The V gene is TRBV28, the J gene TRBJ1-6; D is undetermined. The CDR3 is 15 amino acids. CDR1 is MDHEN and CDR2 is SYDVKM in the germline V gene. The V end was cut by 4 bases, the J end by 0 bases, with 7 bases between. The CDR3 nucleotides are TGTGCCAGCAGTTCTGCCAGCTCCTATAATTCACCCCTCCACTTT. Its translation is CASSSASSYNSPLHF.

In nucleotides, the CDR3 is TGTGCCACCAGCAGAGACTCGGGAGACACCGGGGAGCTGTTTTTT. This gives the protein CATSRDSGDTGELFF. The J gene is TRBJ2-2, the V gene TRBV15; TRBD2 is a possible D gene (6 bases). This CDR3 region has 15 residues. The V gene's germline CDR1 is LNHNV and CDR2 YYDKDF (reference sequence). Deletions cut 0 bases from V and 3 bases from J, with 8 bases between.

This chain uses TRBV27 with TRBJ2-7; perhaps TRBD1 as D (6 bases). Germline CDR1 MNHEY, CDR2 SMNVEV (reference sequence). This CDR3 comprises 15 residues. Trimming pared 4 bases from V and 4 bases from J, leaving 17 bases between. CDR3 nucleotides: TGTGCCAGCAGTTCTAGCCTGGGACATACTTACGAGCAGTACTTC. Its protein product is CASSSSLGHTYEQYF.

The V gene is TRBV5-1, the J gene TRBJ2-7; the match to TRBD1 covers 7 bases. The germline V gene encodes CDR1 SGHRS and CDR2 YFSETQ. The CDR3 length is 12 residues. CDR3 DNA sequence: TGCGCTACAATCGGGACAGATGGCGAGCAGTACTTC. The encoded protein is CATIGTDGEQYF.

V is TRBV7-9 and J is TRBJ2-7, with 7 bases lining up with TRBD2. From germline, CDR1 is SEHNR and CDR2 FQNEAQ (reference sequence). Trimming removed 1 base from V and 2 bases from J; junction bases left unmatched: 11. This CDR3 is 17 amino acids long. In DNA, the CDR3 is TGTGCCAGCAGCTTAGGGGCGCCGGGACTAAAACCCTACGAGCAGTACTTC. The encoded protein is CASSLGAPGLKPYEQYF.